What follows describes a single T cell receptor (beta chain). Its matching antigen is unknown. This specimen belongs to a study of T cell responses to AZD1222 COVID-19 vaccine. Whole-study findings and limits: The peak T cell response came first, and repertoires were sampled only after it. Baseline seropositivity characterized only a handful of AZD1222 recipients.

In germline, CDR1 is SGHTA, CDR2 FQGNSA. The J segment lost 7 bases and the V segment lost 4 bases, leaving 8 bases of the junction unmatched. This CDR3 region has 15 residues. Measured with immunoSEQ multiplex PCR; TCRdb has only the in-frame clones, and not every one. Seen here are about 190,000 clones, roughly 92% observed once, and the top ten hold approximately 1.3%. The starting material was peripheral blood, obtained on day 0 of AZD1222 vaccination. The sequence was obtained from an adult in good health. The J gene is TRBJ1-5, the V gene TRBV7-2, with 9 nucleotides matching TRBD1. Here the CDR3 reads CASSSGTGKTQPQHF. The CDR3, as DNA: TGTGCCAGCAGCTCCGGGACAGGGAAAACCCAGCCCCAGCATTTT.